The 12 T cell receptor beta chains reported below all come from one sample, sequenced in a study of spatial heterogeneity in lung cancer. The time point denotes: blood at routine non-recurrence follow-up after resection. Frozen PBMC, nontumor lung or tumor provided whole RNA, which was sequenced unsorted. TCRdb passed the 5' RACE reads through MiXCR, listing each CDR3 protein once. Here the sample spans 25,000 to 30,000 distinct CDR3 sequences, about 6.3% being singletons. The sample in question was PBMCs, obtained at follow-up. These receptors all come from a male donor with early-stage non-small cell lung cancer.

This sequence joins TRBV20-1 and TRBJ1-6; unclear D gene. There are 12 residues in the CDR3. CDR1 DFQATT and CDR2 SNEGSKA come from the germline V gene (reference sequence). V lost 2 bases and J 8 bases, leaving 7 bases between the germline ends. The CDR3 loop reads CSARMWDSPLHF. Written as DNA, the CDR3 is TGCAGTGCTAGAATGTGGGATTCACCCCTCCACTTT.

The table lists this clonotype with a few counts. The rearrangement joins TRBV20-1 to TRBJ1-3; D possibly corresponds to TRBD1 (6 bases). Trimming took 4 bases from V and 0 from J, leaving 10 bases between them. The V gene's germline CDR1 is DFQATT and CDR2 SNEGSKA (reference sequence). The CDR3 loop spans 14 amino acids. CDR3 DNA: TGCAGTGCTATGGACAGCAGCTCTGGAAACACCATATATTTT. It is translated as CSAMDSSSGNTIYF.

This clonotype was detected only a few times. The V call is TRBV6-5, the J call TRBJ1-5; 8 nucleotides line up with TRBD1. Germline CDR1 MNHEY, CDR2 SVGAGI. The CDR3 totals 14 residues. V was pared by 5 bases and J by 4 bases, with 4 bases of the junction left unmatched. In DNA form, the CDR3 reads TGTGCCAGCAGTAAGAGGACAGGGAATCAGCCCCAGCATTTT. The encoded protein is CASSKRTGNQPQHF.

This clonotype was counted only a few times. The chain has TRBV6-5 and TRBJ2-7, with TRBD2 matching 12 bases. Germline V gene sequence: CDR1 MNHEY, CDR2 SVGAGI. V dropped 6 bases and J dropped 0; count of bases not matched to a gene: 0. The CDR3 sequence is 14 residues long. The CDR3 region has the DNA TGTGCCAGCAGGACTAGCGGGAGCTCCTACGAGCAGTACGTC. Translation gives CASRTSGSSYEQYV.

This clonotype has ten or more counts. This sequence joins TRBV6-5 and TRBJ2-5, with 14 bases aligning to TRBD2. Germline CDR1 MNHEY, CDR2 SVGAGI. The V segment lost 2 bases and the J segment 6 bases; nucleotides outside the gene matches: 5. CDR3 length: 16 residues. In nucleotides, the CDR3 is TGTGCCAGCAGTTACCTGGGACTAGCGGGGGAGAAGACCCAGTACTTC. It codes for CASSYLGLAGEKTQYF.

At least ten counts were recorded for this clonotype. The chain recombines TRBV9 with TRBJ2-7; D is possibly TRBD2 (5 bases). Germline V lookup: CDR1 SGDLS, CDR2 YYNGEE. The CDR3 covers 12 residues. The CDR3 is CAFWESGYEQYV. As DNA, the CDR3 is TGTGCGTTTTGGGAGTCGGGCTACGAGCAGTACGTC.

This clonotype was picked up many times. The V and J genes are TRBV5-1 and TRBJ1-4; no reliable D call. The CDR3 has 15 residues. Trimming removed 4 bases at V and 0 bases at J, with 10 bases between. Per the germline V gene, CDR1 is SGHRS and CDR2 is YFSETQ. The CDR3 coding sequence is TGCGCCAGCAGCCTCACCAGTGCAACTAATGAAAAACTGTTTTTT. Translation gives CASSLTSATNEKLFF.

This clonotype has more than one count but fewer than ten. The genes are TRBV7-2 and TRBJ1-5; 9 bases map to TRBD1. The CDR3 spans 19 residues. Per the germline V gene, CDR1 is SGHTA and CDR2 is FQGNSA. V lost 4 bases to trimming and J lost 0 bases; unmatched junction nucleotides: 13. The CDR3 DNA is TGTGCCAGCAGCTCACACAGGGGGCGAGGACTTAATAGCAATCAGCCCCAGCATTTT. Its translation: CASSSHRGRGLNSNQPQHF.

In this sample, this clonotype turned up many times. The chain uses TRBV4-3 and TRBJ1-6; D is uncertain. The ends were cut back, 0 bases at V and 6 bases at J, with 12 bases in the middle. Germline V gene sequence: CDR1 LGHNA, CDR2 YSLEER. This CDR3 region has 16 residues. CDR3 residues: CASSQDEFLGNSPLHF. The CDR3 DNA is TGCGCCAGCAGCCAAGATGAGTTCTTGGGTAATTCACCCCTCCACTTT.

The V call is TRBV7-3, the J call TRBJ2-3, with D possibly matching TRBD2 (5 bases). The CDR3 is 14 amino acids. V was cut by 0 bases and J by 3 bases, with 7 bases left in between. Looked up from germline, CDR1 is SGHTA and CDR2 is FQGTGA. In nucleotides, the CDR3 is TGTGCCAGCAGCTTAACAGCGGCAACAGATACGCAGTATTTT. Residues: CASSLTAATDTQYF.

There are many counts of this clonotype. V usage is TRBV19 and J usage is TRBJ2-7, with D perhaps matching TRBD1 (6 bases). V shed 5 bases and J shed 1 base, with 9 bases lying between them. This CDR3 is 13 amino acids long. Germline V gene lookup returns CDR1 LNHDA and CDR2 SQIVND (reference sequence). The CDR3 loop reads CASSLDRSYEQYF. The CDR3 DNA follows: TGTGCCAGTAGTCTTGACAGGTCCTACGAGCAGTACTTC.

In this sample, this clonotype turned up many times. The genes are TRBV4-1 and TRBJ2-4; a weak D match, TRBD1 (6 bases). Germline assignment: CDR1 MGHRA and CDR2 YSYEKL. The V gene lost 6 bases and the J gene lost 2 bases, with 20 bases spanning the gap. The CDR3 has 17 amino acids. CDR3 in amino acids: CASRQWPIRGTKNIQYF. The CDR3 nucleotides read TGCGCCAGCAGGCAATGGCCAATTAGGGGGACCAAAAACATTCAGTACTTC.